In its sample, the clone carrying this T cell receptor beta chain was seen many times. What it binds is not known. The data derive from a study of T cell repertoires in cytomegalovirus infection. Study overall: Based on public TCR beta signatures, there were indications of CMV infection and of a matching HLA type.

Germline V gives CDR1 MNHEY, CDR2 SVGEGT. CDR3 length: 14 amino acids. V shed 4 bases and J shed 1 base, with 11 bases lying between them. TCRdb called the reads again in MiXCR, with one record for every CDR3 protein. The sample has 200,000 to 300,000 distinct CDR3 sequences; about 13% are singletons. Overall study findings and caveats: Of the TCR beta families, the public ones yielded a cumulative frequency that identified carriers of CMV plus the relevant HLA. Predominance within the ex vivo response was attributable to HLA-C-restricted CMV-specific TCR beta clonotypes.

This receptor was obtained from a human donor in good health (CMV status not recorded). Some clones in this sample may be carry-over from other donors' samples. Sequences were obtained from PBMCs. The J gene is TRBJ2-7, the V gene TRBV6-2 or TRBV6-3; tentative D call: TRBD1 (6 bases). CDR3 in amino acids: CASSSADSSYEQYF. The CDR3 region has the DNA TGTGCCAGCAGTTCCGCGGACAGTTCCTACGAGCAGTACTTC.